These T cell receptor beta chains were read from a single sample in a study of T cell responses to AZD1222 COVID-19 vaccine. TCRdb's table, derived via immunoSEQ multiplex PCR, lists solely in-frame clones and lacks some. The sample consists of 90,000 to 95,000 clones, about 91% of them appearing once. The sample in question was peripheral blood, obtained on day 0 of AZD1222 vaccination. The receptors shown here come from an adult in good health. Each CDR3 is given with its conserved first and last residue.

CDR3aa,j_gene,v_gene
CASSVGGEGVYEQYF,TRBJ2-7,TRBV9
CASSERHPQGSNQPQHF,TRBJ1-5,TRBV2
CSAPDREKGGYTF,TRBJ1-2,TRBV29-1
CASSRRGSYEQYF,TRBJ2-7,TRBV27
CASSFRQGVNYGYTF,TRBJ1-2,TRBV27
CASSPWDSGGNEQYF,TRBJ2-7,TRBV18
CASSATGLYEQYF,TRBJ2-7,TRBV2
CATINPGAGTSGHTQYF,TRBJ2-3,TRBV28
CASSLEGGLKANVLTF,TRBJ2-6,TRBV11-2
CASSLGLAGGRSYNEQFF,TRBJ2-1,TRBV7-2
CASSPGDRASGGYTF,TRBJ1-2,TRBV18
CASSHGDGLYEQYF,TRBJ2-7,TRBV4-1
CASSLSENTEAFF,TRBJ1-1,TRBV11-2
CASSWRGSGANEKLFF,TRBJ1-4,TRBV6-5
CASSRGTAASYGYTF,TRBJ1-2,TRBV18
CASSSLQILWNTEAFF,TRBJ1-1,TRBV5-6